The 21 T cell receptor beta chains below were found in one sample sequenced in a study of blood T cell repertoires in COVID-19. Assay: immunoSEQ multiplex PCR; the TCRdb copy retains only in-frame clones and omits some. The repertoire holds about 190,000 clones, around 90% seen once, with around 7% in the top ten. Sequencing used peripheral blood. Source of these receptors: a man aged 40-50 years with acute or convalescent COVID-19.

The J gene is TRBJ2-2, the V gene TRBV2; 10 bases fit TRBD2. Germline assignment: CDR1 SNHLY and CDR2 FYNNEI. CDR3 length: 14 residues. V lost 7 bases, J lost 3 bases, and 2 bases stayed unmatched. CDR3 in amino acids: CASKAGGYTGELFF. The CDR3 bases are TGTGCCAGCAAAGCGGGGGGGTACACCGGGGAGCTGTTTTTT.

This clone was counted once. This sequence joins TRBV12-3 or TRBV12-4 and TRBJ1-1; 10 positions agree with TRBD1. V lost 4 bases, J lost 9 bases, and 5 bases stayed unmatched. The CDR3 is made up of 13 amino acids. Here the CDR3 reads CASSSRQGAQAFF. CDR3 in DNA: TGTGCCAGCAGTTCCAGACAGGGGGCGCAAGCTTTCTTT.

This chain joins TRBV6-1 and TRBJ2-2, with a tentative D call TRBD2 (5 bases). The CDR3 runs 12 residues. CDR1 is MNHNS and CDR2 is SASEGT in the germline V gene. V lost 0 bases to trimming and J lost 9 bases, with 5 bases between them. Here the CDR3 DNA reads TGTGCCAGCAGTGAAGCCGGGAGGGAGCTGTTTTTT. It yields the protein CASSEAGRELFF.

The chain joins TRBV7-2 to TRBJ1-1; D uncertain. This CDR3 spans 14 amino acids. Germline loops: CDR1 SGHTA, CDR2 FQGNSA. V was pared by 3 bases and J by 4 bases, with 12 bases between. The CDR3 region is CASSLGGLVTEAFF. The DNA for the CDR3 is TGTGCCAGCAGCTTGGGAGGTTTGGTCACTGAAGCTTTCTTT.

This rearrangement joins TRBV29-1 to TRBJ2-2; 13 bases align to TRBD2. CDR1 SQVTM and CDR2 ANQGSEA come from the germline V gene. The length of the CDR3 is 16 residues. V lost 7 bases to trimming and J lost 1 base; unmatched junction nucleotides: 6. The CDR3 bases are TGCAGCGCTGAGGGACTAGCGGGGTTGAACACCGGGGAGCTGTTTTTT. This codes for CSAEGLAGLNTGELFF.

The chain uses TRBV19 and TRBJ1-4; maybe TRBD1 (5 bases). This CDR3 is built from 16 residues. Germline-derived CDR1 and CDR2 are LNHDA and SQIVND (reference sequence). With 6 bases removed from V and 4 bases from J, the gap between germline ends came to 18 bases. CDR3 in DNA: TGTGCCAGTAGCCCAGGGAAATGGGTTAATAATGAAAAACTGTTTTTT. Protein: CASSPGKWVNNEKLFF.

V is TRBV3-1 (or the pseudogene TRBV3-2) and J is TRBJ2-5; TRBD2 agrees at 11 bases. The CDR3 totals 15 residues. V shed 8 bases, J shed 4 bases, and the junction held 9 bases outside the gene matches. Per the germline V gene, CDR1 is LGHDT and CDR2 is YNNKEL (reference sequence). The CDR3 DNA follows: TGTGCCAGCCGGACTCTAGCGGGGGGAGTAGAGACCCAGTACTTC. Translating it yields CASRTLAGGVETQYF.

The chain has TRBV27 and TRBJ2-7; 9 nucleotides line up with TRBD2. Germline V CDR1 and CDR2: MNHEY, SMNVEV (reference sequence). This CDR3 contains 14 residues. J lost 6 bases, V lost 4 bases, and 7 bases had no gene match. The CDR3 sequence is CASSSLAGIPEQYF. CDR3 DNA sequence: TGTGCCAGCAGTTCACTAGCGGGTATCCCCGAGCAGTACTTC.

The chain links TRBV4-1 to TRBJ2-6; D is uncertain. The CDR3 length is 16 residues. V lost 1 base and J 0 bases, leaving 7 bases between the germline ends. Per germline, CDR1 MGHRA and CDR2 YSYEKL. CDR3 DNA sequence: TGCGCCAGCAGCCAAGTTAGCCTCTCTGGGGCCAACGTCCTGACTTTC. As protein: CASSQVSLSGANVLTF.

The V and J genes are TRBV6-1 and TRBJ1-4; possibly TRBD1 for D (5 bases). V shed 3 bases and J shed 8 bases, with 16 bases lying between them. The CDR3 loop spans 15 amino acids. Germline loops: CDR1 MNHNS, CDR2 SASEGT. The CDR3 region is CASSELQGTTEKLFF. CDR3 DNA sequence: TGTGCCAGCAGTGAGTTACAAGGGACTACGGAAAAACTGTTTTTT.

This rearrangement joins TRBV23-1 to TRBJ2-3, with 7 bases aligning to TRBD1. TRBV23-1 is placed among ORFs of uncertain function. V was pared by 2 bases and J by 4 bases, with 12 bases of the junction left unmatched. This CDR3 contains 17 residues. In DNA form, the CDR3 reads TGCGCCAGCAGTCAAAGGTCTCAGGGGGTTTCCGCAGATACGCAGTATTTT. The encoded protein is CASSQRSQGVSADTQYF.

J is TRBJ1-5 and V is TRBV5-5; TRBD1 matches 9 bases. The CDR3 has 16 residues. J gave up 4 bases and V 2 bases, and 7 bases lay outside the gene matches. CDR1 and CDR2 (germline): SGHKS, YYEKEE (reference sequence). The CDR3 protein is CASSFRGTGSNQPQHF. The CDR3 region has the DNA TGTGCCAGCAGCTTTCGCGGGACAGGGTCAAATCAGCCCCAGCATTTT.

This chain joins TRBV7-2 and TRBJ1-2; 8 positions match TRBD1. Trimming took 6 bases from V and 3 from J; bases not matched to a gene: 6. The CDR3 is 14 amino acids. In germline, CDR1 is SGHTA, CDR2 FQGNSA. For the CDR3, the DNA is TGTGCCAGCAGATCAGGACAGGGAGACTATGGCTACACCTTC. It is translated as CASRSGQGDYGYTF.

J is TRBJ1-4 and V is TRBV2; a weak D match, TRBD1 (6 bases). This CDR3 is 16 amino acids long. Between the trimmed V and J ends, which lost 8 bases and 4 bases, there was a span of 20 bases. CDR1 and CDR2 from the germline V gene are SNHLY and FYNNEI. CDR3 region: CASGVYQQGDNEKLFF. In nucleotides, the CDR3 is TGTGCCAGCGGGGTCTACCAACAGGGAGATAATGAAAAACTGTTTTTT.

The rearrangement joins TRBV6-5 to TRBJ2-7, with 7 bases identical to TRBD2. V lost 0 bases and J lost 2; bases outside the gene matches: 4. The CDR3 sequence is 15 residues long. The germline V gene encodes CDR1 MNHEY and CDR2 SVGAGI. CDR3 nucleotides: TGTGCCAGCAGTTACTCGGGAGGGAGTGCCTACGAGCAGTACTTC. It is translated as CASSYSGGSAYEQYF.

In this sample, this clone turned up a few times. CDR3 DNA: TGCGCCAGCAGCTTGGATAAGAACACTGAAGCTTTCTTT. It translates to CASSLDKNTEAFF. The chain recombines TRBV5-1 with TRBJ1-1; D remains ambiguous. The germline gives CDR1 SGHRS, CDR2 YFSETQ. The CDR3 sequence is 13 residues long. The germline V and J ends were trimmed by 0 bases and 1 base, with 4 bases remaining between them. Using reference TRBV5-1 and TRBJ1-1 for the parts outside the CDR3, the full variable domain is KAGVTQTPRYLIKTRGQQVTLSCSPISGHRSVSWYQQTPGQGLQFLFEYFSETQRNKGNFPGRFSGRQFSNSRSEMNVSTLELGDSALYLCASSLDKNTEAFFGQGTRLTVV.

The V call is TRBV13, the J call TRBJ1-1; D ambiguous. V was clipped by 0 bases and J by 0 bases, with 8 bases between them. This CDR3 region has 15 residues. The germline V gene has CDR1 PRHDT and CDR2 FYEKMQ (reference sequence). The CDR3 nucleotides are TGTGCCAGCAGCTTAGGGCGATTTATGAACACTGAAGCTTTCTTT. This gives the protein CASSLGRFMNTEAFF.

The V gene is TRBV7-2, the J gene TRBJ1-4, with TRBD1 matching over 9 bases. Germline V gene data show CDR1 as SGHTA and CDR2 as FQGNSA. The CDR3 is made up of 17 amino acids. Germline trimming cut 6 bases from V and 0 bases from J; bases unmatched to any gene: 8. CDR3 DNA: TGTGCCAGCAGATCGGGACAGGGACTTCCAACTAATGAAAAACTGTTTTTT. Its translation: CASRSGQGLPTNEKLFF.

The rearrangement links TRBV5-6 to TRBJ2-5; possible D gene TRBD2, 5 bases. Germline CDR1 SGHDT, CDR2 YYEEEE. Trimming removed 0 bases from V and 3 bases from J, with 9 bases in between. This CDR3 is built from 14 residues. This CDR3 reads CASSLVVGKETQYF. In nucleotides, the CDR3 is TGTGCCAGCAGCTTGGTGGTCGGGAAAGAGACCCAGTACTTC.

The chain has TRBV6-2 or TRBV6-3 and TRBJ2-2; D remains unclear. Trimming stripped 0 bases from V and 4 bases from J, with 6 bases between. Germline V CDR1 and CDR2: MNHEY, SVGEGT. CDR3 size: 14 residues. The chain's CDR3 is CASSYSFGTGELFF. DNA of the CDR3: TGTGCCAGCAGTTACTCGTTCGGCACCGGGGAGCTGTTTTTT.

The chain recombines TRBV10-3 with TRBJ1-4; D is uncertain. V dropped 3 bases and J dropped 2 bases, with 10 bases sitting between them. The germline CDR1 and CDR2 sequences are ENHRY and SYGVKD. The CDR3 is made up of 15 amino acids. The DNA of the CDR3 is TGTGCCATCAGTGACAGTAGAGGTACTAATGAAAAACTGTTTTTT. Amino acid sequence: CAISDSRGTNEKLFF.